The T cell receptor beta chain described here comes from a study of blood T cells in healthy people across ages (dated by TCRdb to between 2014 and 2017). Turning to the overall study: In model experiments, template switching captured about one uniquely barcoded TCR beta cDNA molecule for every two T cells. To track age-related changes in TCR beta repertoire diversity, the study relied on deep sequencing normalized with unique cDNA molecular identifiers. Four age groups were formed from the donors: young (average about 15 years), middle-aged (approximately 42), aged (approximately 60) and long-lived (approximately 80). Donors of different ages were randomly distributed across sequencing lanes to avoid experimental bias. Two additional independent replicas of 1 million unique cDNA reads from the same blood draw were analyzed for two donors (one aged 18 to 29 and one aged 80 or older). Results and caveats for the whole study, not just this receptor: The CMV infection status of donors was not known, potentially confounding age-related changes in expanded clonotypes. Observed TCR beta diversity per million T cells fell roughly linearly with age, and a significant reduction was already apparent by age around 39. Compared with the aged group, the long-lived group had more naive CD4+ T cells, fewer expanded clones and increased TCR diversity, a pattern suggesting age selection. A strong correlation was found between observed TCR beta diversity and the percentage of naive T cells measured by flow cytometry. Since profiling was done on bulk unsorted PBMCs, naive and antigen-experienced compartments could not be conclusively compared. Estimates of total diversity based on one million sequenced T cells were considered lower bounds and underestimates.

The CDR3 spans 14 residues, from the cysteine through the phenylalanine. The only DNA kept is the CDR3, 42 bases in frame from the first base. The V and J ends are trimmed by 6 bases and 3 bases, leaving 14 bases between them. Preparation of the library involved 5' RACE. Instrument used: Illumina HiSeq 2500. A second 7 to 11 cycle PCR used a sample-barcoded 5' primer and a J-beta primer mix. Each TCR beta cDNA molecule received a unique molecular identifier from a template-switch 5' adaptor carrying 12 random nucleotides. Each sample yielded at least 3 million CDR3-containing paired-end reads. All of the RNA was converted into first-strand cDNA using the Mint cDNA synthesis kit, with a TRBC-specific oligonucleotide serving as the primer. After uracil-DNA glycosylase treatment, a first 18-cycle PCR used universal primers M1SS and BC2_uni_R on all cDNA. The authors' analysis ran thus. Normalization of each sample was performed by random selection of 1 million high-quality reads, each carrying a distinct molecular identifier. Reads sharing molecular identifiers were discarded rather than binned into consensus sequences. MiTCR, with a Q25 quality threshold and the strictest error-elimination algorithm, was used for CDR3 identification, clonotype clustering and error correction. A nonparametric unseen species model with Euler transformation was used to estimate lower-bound total TCR beta diversity. The public reads were reanalyzed by TCRdb: fastp trimming at Q25, MiXCR alignment, in-frame beta chains only. Rows merge per CDR3 protein into single entries with the most common DNA and genes. None of the V and J calls come from the authors' own analysis; TCRdb made them. For this sample there are fewer than 800,000 distinct CDR3 sequences; roughly 21% appear just once. Roughly 3.6% of the sample goes to the ten largest clones.

The roughly 39 donors, aged about 6 to 95 years, were systemically healthy Caucasian individuals from Russia. Each donor gave ten milliliters of peripheral blood, collected into EDTA-treated Vacutainer tubes. PBMCs were isolated by Ficoll-Paque density-gradient centrifugation, with at least 6.5 million obtained per sample. Total RNA, at least 6 micrograms per sample, was extracted from PBMCs with Trizol reagent. For every donor, flow cytometry on a PBMC aliquot measured the percentage of naive CD45RAhigh/CD27high T cells. This clonotype was detected a few times. This clone's antigen is unknown. The sample holds no much larger clone one base away, and base qualities are not on file.

Recombination linked TRBV12-3 or TRBV12-4 to TRBJ1-2, with TRBD1 as a weak D call on 5 bases. The sample was blood. The clonotype originates from a man aged 70-80 years in good health. Here the CDR3 is given as CASSSLGGDYGYTF. In nucleotides, the sequence is TGTGCCAGCAGCTCCTTGGGAGGGGACTATGGCTACACCTTC.